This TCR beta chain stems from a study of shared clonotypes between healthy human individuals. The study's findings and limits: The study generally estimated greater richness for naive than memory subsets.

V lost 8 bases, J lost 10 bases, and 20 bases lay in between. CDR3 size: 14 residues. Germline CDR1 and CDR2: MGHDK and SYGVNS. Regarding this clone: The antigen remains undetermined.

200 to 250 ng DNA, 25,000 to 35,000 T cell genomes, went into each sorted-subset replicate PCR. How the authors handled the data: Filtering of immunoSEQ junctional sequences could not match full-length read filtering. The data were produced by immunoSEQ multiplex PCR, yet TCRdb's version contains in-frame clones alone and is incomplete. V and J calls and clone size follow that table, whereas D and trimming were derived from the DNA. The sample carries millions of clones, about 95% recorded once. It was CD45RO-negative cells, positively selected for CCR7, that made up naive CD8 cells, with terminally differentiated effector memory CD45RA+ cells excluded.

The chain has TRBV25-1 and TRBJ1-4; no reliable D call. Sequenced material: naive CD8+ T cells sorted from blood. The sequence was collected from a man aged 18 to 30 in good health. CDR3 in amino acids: CASLPGPPGGKLFF. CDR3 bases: TGTGCCAGCCTCCCCGGGCCCCCGGGTGGAAAACTGTTTTTT.